The 7 T cell receptor beta chains below were found in one sample sequenced in a study of neoadjuvant anti-PD-1 for oral cavity cancer (dated by TCRdb to 2020 to 2022). This sample's time point label indicates: before neoadjuvant nivolumab. Library method: the immunoSEQ multiplex PCR assay. TCRdb re-hosts the immuneACCESS table, in-frame sequences only. Its copies lack some clones; in the studies checked, an unresolved V gene accounts for under half of them, and the cause for the rest is not known. The sample yields 30,000 to 35,000 clones; about 83% were counted once. Roughly 3.6% of the sample lies in the top ten. The material sequenced was PBMCs, taken before nivolumab (anti-PD-1) treatment. These receptors came from a person between 40 and 79 years old with oral cavity squamous cell carcinoma.

This sequence joins TRBV14 and TRBJ2-3; D gene uncertain. The germline gives CDR1 SGHDN, CDR2 FVKESK. The CDR3 spans 15 residues. The V end lost 0 bases, the J end lost 2 bases, and 9 bases lay between the germline ends. CDR3 coding DNA: TGTGCCAGCAGCCAAGAATTTGGGGTCACAGATACGCAGTATTTT. This translates into CASSQEFGVTDTQYF.

The count of this clone is one. The J gene is TRBJ2-2, the V gene TRBV15, with D uncertain. The CDR3 is 15 amino acids. V lost 0 bases and J 3 bases, leaving 8 bases between the germline ends. Germline values: CDR1 LNHNV, CDR2 YYDKDF (reference sequence). CDR3 in amino acids: CATSRETSDTGELFF. CDR3 coding DNA: TGTGCCACCAGCAGAGAGACCAGTGACACCGGGGAGCTGTTTTTT.

The gene calls are TRBV7-2 and TRBJ1-2, with 8 bases matching TRBD1. J was trimmed by 7 bases and V by 5 bases; bases with no gene match: 9. Germline assignment: CDR1 SGHTA and CDR2 FQGNSA. This CDR3 is 14 amino acids long. CDR3: CASSPGTGHRGYTF. In DNA form, the CDR3 reads TGTGCCAGCAGCCCGGGGACAGGTCATCGTGGCTACACCTTC.

This clone has a single count. V usage is TRBV2 and J usage is TRBJ2-5; no firm D call. The V gene lost 0 bases and the J gene lost 5 bases, with 4 bases spanning the gap. The CDR3 loop spans 12 amino acids. Germline V gene sequence: CDR1 SNHLY, CDR2 FYNNEI. The CDR3 loop is CASSEASETQYF. Written as DNA, the CDR3 is TGTGCCAGCAGTGAAGCTAGCGAGACCCAGTACTTC.

The chain uses TRBV15 and TRBJ2-7, with D possibly being TRBD1 (6 bases). V dropped 1 base and J dropped 5 bases, with 12 bases sitting between them. The CDR3 is made up of 14 amino acids. CDR1 and CDR2 from the germline V gene are LNHNV and YYDKDF (reference sequence). The DNA of the CDR3 is TGTGCCACCAGCAGAGCTACAGGGCGCCACGAGCAGTACTTC. Translating it yields CATSRATGRHEQYF.

This clone was seen a handful of times. The J gene is TRBJ1-1, the V gene TRBV9; possibly TRBD1 for D (6 bases). The CDR3 runs to 15 residues. With 0 bases removed from V and 2 bases from J, the gap between germline ends came to 11 bases. Germline CDR1 is SGDLS and CDR2 is YYNGEE. CDR3 protein: CASSVASRGNTEAFF. The CDR3 region has the DNA TGTGCCAGCAGCGTAGCCAGCAGGGGTAACACTGAAGCTTTCTTT.

Only a few counts were recorded for this clone. The chain recombines TRBV6-5 with TRBJ1-2; 9 bases line up with TRBD1. V was pared by 6 bases and J by 5 bases, with 1 base of the junction left unmatched. The CDR3 consists of 12 residues. The germline CDR1 and CDR2 sequences are MNHEY and SVGAGI. The CDR3 nucleotides read TGTGCCAGCAGACAGGGGGCGTATGGCTACACCTTC. Translated: CASRQGAYGYTF.